One and the same sample provided the 14 T cell receptor beta chains below, sequenced in a study of long-term antiretroviral therapy in people with HIV. The assay, immunoSEQ v3.0, was run at survey level. Produced via immunoSEQ multiplex PCR; TCRdb's table is partial and in-frame only. The table lists over 35,000 clones, roughly 90% of them singletons. The specimen was unsorted PBMCs, collected just before starting antiretroviral therapy. The source is a woman aged 18-29 years with HIV.

This sequence joins TRBV7-5 and TRBJ1-2. TRBV7-5 is flagged as a pseudogene. This CDR3 comprises 16 residues. The CDR3 DNA reads TGTGCCAGAAGCTCCGGGATGGGAGGGGCTAACTATGGCTACACCTTC. Translating gives CARSSGMGGANYGYTF.

The V call is TRBV19, the J call TRBJ1-2; D gene unclear. The CDR3 length is 11 residues. Germline-derived CDR1 and CDR2 are LNHDA and SQIVND (reference sequence). The V end lost 5 bases, the J end lost 8 bases, and 9 bases lay between the germline ends. The CDR3 sequence: CASSPGYGYTF. CDR3 coding DNA: TGTGCCAGTAGTCCCGGCTACGGCTACACCTTC.

V is TRBV18 and J is TRBJ1-1, with 9 bases identical to TRBD1. The germline V gene has CDR1 KGHSH and CDR2 LQKENI. This CDR3 has 15 residues. J was trimmed by 5 bases and V by 2 bases; bases with no gene match: 6. Here the CDR3 reads CASSPEGTGRTEAFF. CDR3 sequence (DNA): TGTGCCAGCTCACCAGAAGGGACAGGGAGGACTGAAGCTTTCTTT.

The chain couples TRBV19 to TRBJ1-5, with D possibly matching TRBD1 (6 bases). CDR3 length equals 14 residues. With 3 bases removed from V and 5 bases from J, the gap between germline ends came to 11 bases. Germline V lookup: CDR1 LNHDA, CDR2 SQIVND (reference sequence). The CDR3 region is CASSILRGDQPQHF. CDR3 sequence (DNA): TGTGCCAGTAGTATTCTCAGGGGAGATCAGCCCCAGCATTTT.

This chain links TRBV21-1 with TRBJ2-7; TRBD1, the table's D call, was not compared with the DNA. TRBV21-1 is listed as a pseudogene. The CDR3 is made up of 13 amino acids. For the CDR3, the DNA is TGTGCCAGCAGCAACGGGGACAGGCGCGAGCAGTACTTC. Its translation: CASSNGDRREQYF.

This clone was counted a single time. The V and J genes are TRBV7-9 and TRBJ2-7; D gene unclear. CDR1 and CDR2 (germline): SEHNR, FQNEAQ (reference sequence). The CDR3 consists of 14 residues. Trimming took off 2 bases at V and 6 bases at J, with 14 bases between the two ends. The CDR3 is CASSLKGSESEQYF. The CDR3 DNA sequence: TGTGCCAGCAGCTTAAAGGGATCTGAAAGCGAGCAGTACTTC.

The chain couples TRBV2 to TRBJ1-5; weak D call: TRBD1 (6 bases). Germline V gene sequence: CDR1 SNHLY, CDR2 FYNNEI. There are 15 residues in the CDR3. The ends were cut back, 4 bases at V and 2 bases at J, with 12 bases in the middle. CDR3 nucleotide sequence: TGTGCCAGCAGTGGAGTTTCAGGGGGCAATCAGCCCCAGCATTTT. Translation gives CASSGVSGGNQPQHF.

The J gene is TRBJ2-3, the V gene TRBV19; D tentatively reads TRBD1 or TRBD2 (6 bases each). Germline V CDR1 and CDR2: LNHDA, SQIVND (reference sequence). Trimming took off 2 bases at V and 5 bases at J, with 11 bases between the two ends. The CDR3 spans 14 residues. CDR3 sequence: CASSISGAGDTQYF. The CDR3 nucleotides read TGTGCCAGTAGTATATCGGGGGCGGGAGATACGCAGTATTTT.

This clone qualifies as medium-sized (0.01 to 0.1%). The chain joins TRBV7-9 to TRBJ1-2, with no clear D. Germline CDR1 and CDR2: SEHNR and FQNEAQ (reference sequence). Trimming cost V 5 bases and J 0 bases, with 10 bases left between them. CDR3 length: 14 residues. The CDR3 loop reads CASSPDTSNYGYTF. CDR3 nucleotides: TGTGCCAGCAGCCCTGACACCTCTAACTATGGCTACACCTTC.

The chain employs TRBV19 and TRBJ2-2, with D unresolved. Germline V CDR1 and CDR2: LNHDA, SQIVND (reference sequence). The CDR3 is 15 residues long. Trimming shortened V by 5 bases and J by 5 bases, and 15 bases separated the two germline ends. CDR3 nucleotide sequence: TGTGCCAGTAGTCCTAAAGTAGGACCTACCGGGGAGCTGTTTTTT. Its translation: CASSPKVGPTGELFF.

V gene TRBV11-2 combines with J gene TRBJ2-3; perhaps TRBD1 as D (6 bases). V lost 5 bases and J 3 bases, leaving 12 bases between the germline ends. Germline V gene lookup returns CDR1 SGHAT and CDR2 FQNNGV. This CDR3 is 14 amino acids long. The CDR3 is CASSQGWGTDTQYF. Written as DNA, the CDR3 is TGTGCCAGCAGCCAGGGGTGGGGAACAGATACGCAGTATTTT.

By share of the sample, this clone is medium-sized. The rearrangement joins TRBV28 to TRBJ1-1; D is unresolved. Looked up from germline, CDR1 is MDHEN and CDR2 is SYDVKM. V lost 7 bases and J 0 bases, leaving 9 bases between the germline ends. The CDR3 contains 13 residues. For the CDR3, the DNA is TGTGCCAGCACCTACGGGCTGAACACTGAAGCTTTCTTT. Amino acid sequence: CASTYGLNTEAFF. The full variable domain, completed using reference TRBV28 and TRBJ1-1, is DVKVTQSSRYLVKRTGEKVFLECVQDMDHENMFWYRQDPGLGLRLIYFSYDVKMKEKGDIPEGYSVSREKKERFSLILESASTNQTSMYLCASTYGLNTEAFFGQGTRLTVV.

This rearrangement joins TRBV9 to TRBJ1-4; 8 positions agree with TRBD1. Germline assignment: CDR1 SGDLS and CDR2 YYNGEE. Unmatched junction bases numbered 4, after V lost 0 bases and J lost 0 bases. CDR3 length: 17 residues. This chain's CDR3 is CASSVDGQGATNEKLFF. The CDR3 region has the DNA TGTGCCAGCAGCGTAGATGGACAGGGAGCAACTAATGAAAAACTGTTTTTT. Using reference TRBV9 and TRBJ1-4 for the parts outside the CDR3, the full variable domain is DSGVTQTPKHLITATGQRVTLRCSPRSGDLSVYWYQQSLDQGLQFLIQYYNGEERAKGNILERFSAQQFPDLHSELNLSSLELGDSALYFCASSVDGQGATNEKLFFGSGTQLSVL.

The CDR3 here is CASSQLGTSADTQYF. In nucleotides, the CDR3 is TGTGCCAGCAGCCAACTTGGGACTAGCGCAGATACGCAGTATTTT. The chain links TRBV14 to TRBJ2-3; 10 bases line up with TRBD2. The germline V gene has CDR1 SGHDN and CDR2 FVKESK. This CDR3 comprises 15 residues. V lost 2 bases and J lost 4; bases outside the gene matches: 3.